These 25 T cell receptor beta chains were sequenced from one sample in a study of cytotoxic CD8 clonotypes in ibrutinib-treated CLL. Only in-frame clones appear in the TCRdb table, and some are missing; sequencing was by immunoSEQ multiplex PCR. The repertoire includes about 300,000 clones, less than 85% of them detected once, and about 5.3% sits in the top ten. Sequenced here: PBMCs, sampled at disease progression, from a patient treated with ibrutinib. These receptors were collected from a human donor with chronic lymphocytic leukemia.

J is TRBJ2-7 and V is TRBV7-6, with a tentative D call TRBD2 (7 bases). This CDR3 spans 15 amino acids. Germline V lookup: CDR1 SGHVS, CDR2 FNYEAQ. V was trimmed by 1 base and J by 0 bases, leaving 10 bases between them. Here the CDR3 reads CASSLGGGRSYEQYF. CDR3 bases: TGTGCCAGCAGCTTAGGCGGGGGCCGCTCCTACGAGCAGTACTTC. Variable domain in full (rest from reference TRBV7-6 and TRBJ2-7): GAGVSQSPRYKVTKRGQDVALRCDPISGHVSLYWYRQALGQGPEFLTYFNYEAQQDKSGLPNDRFSAERPEGSISTLTIQRTEQRDSAMYRCASSLGGGRSYEQYFGPGTRLTVT.

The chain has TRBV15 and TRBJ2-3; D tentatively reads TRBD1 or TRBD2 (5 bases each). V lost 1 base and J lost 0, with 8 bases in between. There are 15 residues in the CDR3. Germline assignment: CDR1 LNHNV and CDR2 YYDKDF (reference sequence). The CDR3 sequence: CATSRAGASTDTQYF. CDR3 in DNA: TGTGCCACCAGCAGAGCCGGGGCTAGCACAGATACGCAGTATTTT.

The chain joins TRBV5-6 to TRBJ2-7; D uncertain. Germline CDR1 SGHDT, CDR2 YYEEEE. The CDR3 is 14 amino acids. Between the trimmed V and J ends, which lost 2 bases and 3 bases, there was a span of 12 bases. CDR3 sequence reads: CASSLFGSDYEQYF. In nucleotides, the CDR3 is TGTGCCAGCAGCTTATTTGGCAGTGACTACGAGCAGTACTTC.

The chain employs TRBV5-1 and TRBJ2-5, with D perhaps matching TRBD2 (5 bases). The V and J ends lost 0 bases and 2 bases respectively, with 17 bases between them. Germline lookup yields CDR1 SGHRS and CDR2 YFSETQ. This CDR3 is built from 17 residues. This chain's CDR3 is CASSLAYTLGVQETQYF. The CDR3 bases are TGCGCCAGCAGCTTGGCCTACACCTTGGGAGTACAAGAGACCCAGTACTTC.

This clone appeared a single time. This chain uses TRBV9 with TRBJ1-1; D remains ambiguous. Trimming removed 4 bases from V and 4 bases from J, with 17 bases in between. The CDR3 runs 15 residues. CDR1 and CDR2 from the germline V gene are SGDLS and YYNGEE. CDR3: CASSTRIGTGTEAFF. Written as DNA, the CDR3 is TGTGCCAGCAGCACCCGGATAGGCACGGGCACTGAAGCTTTCTTT.

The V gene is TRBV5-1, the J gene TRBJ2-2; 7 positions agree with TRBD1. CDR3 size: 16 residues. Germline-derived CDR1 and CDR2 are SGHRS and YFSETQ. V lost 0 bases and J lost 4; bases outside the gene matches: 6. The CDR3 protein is CASSLAGTDLTGELFF. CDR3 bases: TGCGCCAGCAGCTTGGCCGGGACAGACCTCACCGGGGAGCTGTTTTTT.

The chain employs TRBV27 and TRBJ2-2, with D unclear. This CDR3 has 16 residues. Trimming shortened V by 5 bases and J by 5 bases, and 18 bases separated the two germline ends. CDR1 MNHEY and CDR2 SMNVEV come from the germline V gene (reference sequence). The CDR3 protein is CASSRVGAGYTGELFF. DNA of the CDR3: TGTGCCAGCAGTCGAGTAGGCGCTGGTTATACCGGGGAGCTGTTTTTT.

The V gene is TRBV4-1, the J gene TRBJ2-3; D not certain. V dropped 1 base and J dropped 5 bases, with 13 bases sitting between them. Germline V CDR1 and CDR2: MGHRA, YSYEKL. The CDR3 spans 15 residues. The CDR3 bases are TGCGCCAGCAGCCAAGTGTCCCCCTTTAAAGATACGCAGTATTTT. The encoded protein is CASSQVSPFKDTQYF.

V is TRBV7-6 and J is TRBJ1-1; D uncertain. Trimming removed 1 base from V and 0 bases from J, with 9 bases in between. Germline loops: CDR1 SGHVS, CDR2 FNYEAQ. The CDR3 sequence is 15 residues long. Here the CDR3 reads CASSLEYGMNTEAFF. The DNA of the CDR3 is TGTGCCAGCAGCTTAGAGTATGGGATGAACACTGAAGCTTTCTTT.

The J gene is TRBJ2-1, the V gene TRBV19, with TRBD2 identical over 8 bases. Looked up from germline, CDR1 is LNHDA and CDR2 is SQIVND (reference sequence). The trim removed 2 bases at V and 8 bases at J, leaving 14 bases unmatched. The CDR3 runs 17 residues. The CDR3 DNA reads TGTGCCAGTAGTATATGGGCCCAGCGGGGGAGTTCCTATGAGCAGTTCTTC. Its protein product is CASSIWAQRGSSYEQFF.

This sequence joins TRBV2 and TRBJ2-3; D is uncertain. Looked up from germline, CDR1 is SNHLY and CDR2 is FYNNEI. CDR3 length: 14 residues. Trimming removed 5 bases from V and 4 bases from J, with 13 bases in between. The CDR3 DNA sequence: TGTGCCAGCAGTCGACCATTGGGGTCAGATACGCAGTATTTT. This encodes CASSRPLGSDTQYF.

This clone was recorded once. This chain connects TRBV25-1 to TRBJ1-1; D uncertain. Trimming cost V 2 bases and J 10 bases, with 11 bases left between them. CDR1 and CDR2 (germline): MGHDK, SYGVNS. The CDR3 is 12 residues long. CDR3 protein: CASSEGWLRAFF. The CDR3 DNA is TGTGCCAGCAGTGAAGGCTGGCTTCGAGCTTTCTTT.

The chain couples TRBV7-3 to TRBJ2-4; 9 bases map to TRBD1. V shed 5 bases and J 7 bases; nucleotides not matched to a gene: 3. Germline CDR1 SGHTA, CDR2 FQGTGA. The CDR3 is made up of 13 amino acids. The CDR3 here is CASSTGGRNIQYF. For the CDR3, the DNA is TGTGCCAGCAGCACAGGGGGCAGGAACATTCAGTACTTC.

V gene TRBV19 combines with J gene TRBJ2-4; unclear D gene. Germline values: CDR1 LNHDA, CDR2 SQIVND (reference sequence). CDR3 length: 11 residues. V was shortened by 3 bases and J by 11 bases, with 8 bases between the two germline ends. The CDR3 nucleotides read TGTGCCAGTAGTATCTCGGATCTTCAGTACTTC. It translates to CASSISDLQYF.

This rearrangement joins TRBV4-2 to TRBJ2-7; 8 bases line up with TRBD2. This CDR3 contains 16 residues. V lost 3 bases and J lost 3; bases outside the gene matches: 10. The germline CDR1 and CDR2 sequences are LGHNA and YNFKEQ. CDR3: CASSQERLANNYEQYF. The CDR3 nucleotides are TGTGCCAGCAGCCAGGAGAGACTAGCGAATAACTACGAGCAGTACTTC.

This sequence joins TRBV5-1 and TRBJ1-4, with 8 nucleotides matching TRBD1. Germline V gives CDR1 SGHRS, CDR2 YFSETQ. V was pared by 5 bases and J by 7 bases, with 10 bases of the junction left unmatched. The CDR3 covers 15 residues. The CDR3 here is CASRPQGGFGEKLFF. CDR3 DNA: TGCGCCAGCAGACCACAGGGGGGTTTCGGTGAAAAACTGTTTTTT.

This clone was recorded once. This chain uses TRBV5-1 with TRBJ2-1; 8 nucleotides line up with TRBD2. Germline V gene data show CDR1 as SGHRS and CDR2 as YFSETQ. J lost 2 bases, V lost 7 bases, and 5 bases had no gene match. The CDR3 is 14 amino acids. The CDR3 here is CASYTSGAYNEQFF. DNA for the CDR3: TGCGCCAGCTATACTAGCGGAGCCTACAATGAGCAGTTCTTC.

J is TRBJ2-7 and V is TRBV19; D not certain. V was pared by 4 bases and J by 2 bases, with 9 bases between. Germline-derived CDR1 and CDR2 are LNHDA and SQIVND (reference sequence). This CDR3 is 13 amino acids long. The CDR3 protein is CASSTQHTYEQYF. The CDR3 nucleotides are TGTGCCAGTAGTACCCAACATACCTACGAGCAGTACTTC.

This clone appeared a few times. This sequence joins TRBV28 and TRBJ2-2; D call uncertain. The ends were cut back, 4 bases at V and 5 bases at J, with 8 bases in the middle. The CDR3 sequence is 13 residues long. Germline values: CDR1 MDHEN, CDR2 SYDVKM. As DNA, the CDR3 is TGTGCCAGCAGTTCCATGGGGACCGGGGAGCTGTTTTTT. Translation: CASSSMGTGELFF.

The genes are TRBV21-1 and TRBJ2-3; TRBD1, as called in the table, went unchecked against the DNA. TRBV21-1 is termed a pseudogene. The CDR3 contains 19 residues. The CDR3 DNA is TGTGCCAGCAGCAACACCGGGACAGGGGGCGCGTATGACACAGATACGCAGTATTTT. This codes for CASSNTGTGGAYDTDTQYF.

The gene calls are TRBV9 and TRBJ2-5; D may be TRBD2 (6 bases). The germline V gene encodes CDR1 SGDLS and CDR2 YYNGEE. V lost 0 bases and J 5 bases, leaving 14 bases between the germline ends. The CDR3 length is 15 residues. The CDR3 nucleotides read TGTGCCAGCAGCGTAGGGGGAGGAGTTGAGGAGACCCAGTACTTC. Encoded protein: CASSVGGGVEETQYF.

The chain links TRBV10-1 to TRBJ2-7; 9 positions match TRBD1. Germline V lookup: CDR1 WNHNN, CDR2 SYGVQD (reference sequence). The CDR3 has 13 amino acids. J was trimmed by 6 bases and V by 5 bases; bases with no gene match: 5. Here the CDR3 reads CASSTGTGFEQYF. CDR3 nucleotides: TGCGCCAGCAGTACCGGGACAGGGTTCGAGCAGTACTTC.

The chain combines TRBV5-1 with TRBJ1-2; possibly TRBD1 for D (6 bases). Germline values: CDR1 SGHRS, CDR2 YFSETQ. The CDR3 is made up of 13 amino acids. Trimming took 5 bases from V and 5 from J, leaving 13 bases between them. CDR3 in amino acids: CASRQGYGYGYTF. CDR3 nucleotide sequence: TGCGCCAGCAGGCAGGGGTATGGATATGGCTACACCTTC.

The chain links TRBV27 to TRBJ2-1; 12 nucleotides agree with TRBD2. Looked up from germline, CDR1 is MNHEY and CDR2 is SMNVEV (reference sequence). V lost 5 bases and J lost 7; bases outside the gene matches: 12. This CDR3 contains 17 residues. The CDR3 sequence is CASSPTHTSGRYNEQFF. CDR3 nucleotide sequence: TGTGCCAGCAGTCCCACCCACACTAGCGGGAGGTATAATGAGCAGTTCTTC.

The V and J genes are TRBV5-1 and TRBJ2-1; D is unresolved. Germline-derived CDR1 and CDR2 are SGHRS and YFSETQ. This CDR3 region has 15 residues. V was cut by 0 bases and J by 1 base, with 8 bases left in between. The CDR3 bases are TGCGCCAGCAGCTTGGATGGTGGATCCTACAATGAGCAGTTCTTC. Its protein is CASSLDGGSYNEQFF.